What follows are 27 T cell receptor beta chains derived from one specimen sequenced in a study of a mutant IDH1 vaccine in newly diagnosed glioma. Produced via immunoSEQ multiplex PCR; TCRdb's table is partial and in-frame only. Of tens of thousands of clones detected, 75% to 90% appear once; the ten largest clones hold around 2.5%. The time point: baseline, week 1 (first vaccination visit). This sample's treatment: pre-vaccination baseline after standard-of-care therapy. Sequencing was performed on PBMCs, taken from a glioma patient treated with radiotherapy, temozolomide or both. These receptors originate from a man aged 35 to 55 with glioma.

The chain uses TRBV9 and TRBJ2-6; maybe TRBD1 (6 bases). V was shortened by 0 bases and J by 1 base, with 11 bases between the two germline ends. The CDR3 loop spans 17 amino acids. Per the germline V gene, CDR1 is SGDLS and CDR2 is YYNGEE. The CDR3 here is CASSVEQRGSGANVLTF. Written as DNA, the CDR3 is TGTGCCAGCAGCGTAGAACAGAGGGGGTCTGGGGCCAACGTCCTGACTTTC.

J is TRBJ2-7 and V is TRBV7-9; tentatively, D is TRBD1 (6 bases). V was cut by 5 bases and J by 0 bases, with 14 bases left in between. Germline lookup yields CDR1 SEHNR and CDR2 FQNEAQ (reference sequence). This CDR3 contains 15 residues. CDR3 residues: CASSTIQGSSYEQYF. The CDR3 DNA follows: TGTGCCAGCAGCACAATCCAGGGGAGCTCCTACGAGCAGTACTTC.

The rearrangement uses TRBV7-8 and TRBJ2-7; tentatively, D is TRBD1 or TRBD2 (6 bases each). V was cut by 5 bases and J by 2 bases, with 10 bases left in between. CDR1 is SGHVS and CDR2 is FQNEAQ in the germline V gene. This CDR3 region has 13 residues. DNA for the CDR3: TGTGCCAGCAGCCACGGGGGCCCCTACGAGCAGTACTTC. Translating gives CASSHGGPYEQYF.

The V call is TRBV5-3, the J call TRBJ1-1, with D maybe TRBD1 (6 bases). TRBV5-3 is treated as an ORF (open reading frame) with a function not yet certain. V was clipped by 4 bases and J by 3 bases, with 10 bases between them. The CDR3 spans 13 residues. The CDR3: CARSIQGYTEAFF. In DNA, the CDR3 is TGTGCCAGAAGCATACAGGGATACACTGAAGCTTTCTTT.

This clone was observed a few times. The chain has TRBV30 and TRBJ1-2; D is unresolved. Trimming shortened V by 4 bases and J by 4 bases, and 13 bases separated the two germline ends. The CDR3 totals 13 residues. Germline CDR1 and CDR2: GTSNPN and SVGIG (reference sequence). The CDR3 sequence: CAWTGRDPYGYTF. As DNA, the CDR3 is TGTGCCTGGACAGGCCGAGATCCCTATGGCTACACCTTC.

CDR3: CASTRDQSSYEQYF. The CDR3 DNA is TGTGCCAGCACCCGGGACCAGAGCTCCTACGAGCAGTACTTC. The rearrangement uses TRBV5-5 and TRBJ2-7, with D perhaps being TRBD1 or TRBD2 (5 bases each). Germline loops: CDR1 SGHKS, CDR2 YYEKEE (reference sequence). Trimming shortened V by 6 bases and J by 0 bases, and 13 bases separated the two germline ends. The CDR3 has 14 residues.

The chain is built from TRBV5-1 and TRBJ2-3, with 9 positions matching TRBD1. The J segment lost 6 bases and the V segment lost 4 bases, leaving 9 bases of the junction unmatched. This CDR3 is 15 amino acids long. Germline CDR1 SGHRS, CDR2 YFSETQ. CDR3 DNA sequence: TGCGCCAGCAGCATCACAGGGGGCATAGGGGATACGCAGTATTTT. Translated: CASSITGGIGDTQYF.

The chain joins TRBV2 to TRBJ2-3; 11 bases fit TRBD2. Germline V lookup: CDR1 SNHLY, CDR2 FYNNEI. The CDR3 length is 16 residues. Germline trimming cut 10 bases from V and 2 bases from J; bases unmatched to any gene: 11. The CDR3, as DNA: TGTGCCACGGGTGTTTCGACTAGCGGGATCACAGATACGCAGTATTTT. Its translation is CATGVSTSGITDTQYF.

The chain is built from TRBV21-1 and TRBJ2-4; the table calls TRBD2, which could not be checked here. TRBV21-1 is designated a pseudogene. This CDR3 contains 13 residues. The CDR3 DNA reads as TGTGCCAGCAGCAACCGGGCCAAAAACATTCAGTACTTC. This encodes CASSNRAKNIQYF.

CDR3 region: CASSSSNYGYTF. CDR3 in DNA: TGTGCCAGCAGCTCCAGCAACTATGGCTACACCTTC. V gene TRBV7-9 combines with J gene TRBJ1-2, with D hard to call. The CDR3 contains 12 residues. CDR1 and CDR2 from the germline V gene are SEHNR and FQNEAQ (reference sequence). With 4 bases removed from V and 2 bases from J, the gap between germline ends came to 5 bases.

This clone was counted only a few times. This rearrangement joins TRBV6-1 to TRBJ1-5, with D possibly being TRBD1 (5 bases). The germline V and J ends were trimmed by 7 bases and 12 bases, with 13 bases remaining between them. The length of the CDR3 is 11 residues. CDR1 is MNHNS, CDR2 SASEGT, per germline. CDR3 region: CASTNRHNQHF. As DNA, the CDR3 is TGTGCCAGCACCAACAGGCATAACCAGCATTTT.

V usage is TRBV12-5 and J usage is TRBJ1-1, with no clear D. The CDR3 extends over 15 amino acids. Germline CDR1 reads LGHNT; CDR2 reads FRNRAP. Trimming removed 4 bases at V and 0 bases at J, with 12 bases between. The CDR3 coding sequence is TGTGCTAGTGGTTGGTTCCGGGAGATGAACACTGAAGCTTTCTTT. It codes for CASGWFREMNTEAFF. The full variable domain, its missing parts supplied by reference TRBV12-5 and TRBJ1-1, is DARVTQTPRHKVTEMGQEVTMRCQPILGHNTVFWYRQTMMQGLELLAYFRNRAPLDDSGMPKDRFSAEMPDATLATLKIQPSEPRDSAVYFCASGWFREMNTEAFFGQGTRLTVV.

The CDR3 sequence is CASSEADSSYEQYF. The CDR3, as DNA: TGTGCCAGCAGTGAAGCAGACAGCTCCTACGAGCAGTACTTC. The V and J genes are TRBV6-1 and TRBJ2-7; a possible D gene is TRBD1 (5 bases). This CDR3 is built from 14 residues. Trimming removed 0 bases at V and 0 bases at J, with 6 bases between. CDR1 is MNHNS, CDR2 SASEGT, per germline.

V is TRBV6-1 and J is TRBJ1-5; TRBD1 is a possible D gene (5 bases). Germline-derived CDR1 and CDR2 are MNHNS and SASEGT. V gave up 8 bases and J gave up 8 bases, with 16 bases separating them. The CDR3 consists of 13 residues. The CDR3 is CASFSGGREPQHF. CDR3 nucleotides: TGTGCCAGCTTCTCGGGGGGAAGGGAGCCCCAGCATTTT.

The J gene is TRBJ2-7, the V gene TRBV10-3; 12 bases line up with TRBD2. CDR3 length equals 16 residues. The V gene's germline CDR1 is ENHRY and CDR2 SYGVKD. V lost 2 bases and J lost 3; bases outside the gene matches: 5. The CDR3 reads CAISEDGLAGNYEQYF. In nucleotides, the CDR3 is TGTGCCATCAGTGAGGACGGACTAGCGGGGAACTACGAGCAGTACTTC.

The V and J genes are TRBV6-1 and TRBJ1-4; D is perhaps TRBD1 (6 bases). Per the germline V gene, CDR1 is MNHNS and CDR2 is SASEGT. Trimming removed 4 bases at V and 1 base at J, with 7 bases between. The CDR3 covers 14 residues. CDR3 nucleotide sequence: TGTGCCAGCAGTGTCAGGGGAACTAATGAAAAACTGTTTTTT. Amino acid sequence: CASSVRGTNEKLFF.

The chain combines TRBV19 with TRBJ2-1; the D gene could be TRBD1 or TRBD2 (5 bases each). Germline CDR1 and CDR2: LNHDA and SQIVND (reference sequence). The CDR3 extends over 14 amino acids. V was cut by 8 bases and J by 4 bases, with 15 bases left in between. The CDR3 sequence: CASALGRNYNEQFF. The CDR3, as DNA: TGTGCCAGTGCCCTGGGACGGAATTACAATGAGCAGTTCTTC.

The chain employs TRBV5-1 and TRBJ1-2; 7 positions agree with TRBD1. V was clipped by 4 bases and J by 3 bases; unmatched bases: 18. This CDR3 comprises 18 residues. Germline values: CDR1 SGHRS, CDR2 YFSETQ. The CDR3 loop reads CASSRGWARGMEDYGYTF. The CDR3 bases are TGCGCCAGCAGCCGGGGGTGGGCCAGGGGGATGGAGGACTATGGCTACACCTTC.

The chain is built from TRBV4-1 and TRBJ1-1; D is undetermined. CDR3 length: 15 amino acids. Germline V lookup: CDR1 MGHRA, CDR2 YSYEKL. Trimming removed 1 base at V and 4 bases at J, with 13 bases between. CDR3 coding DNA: TGCGCCAGCAGCCAAGGGCGGGCCCCGATCACTGAAGCTTTCTTT. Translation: CASSQGRAPITEAFF.

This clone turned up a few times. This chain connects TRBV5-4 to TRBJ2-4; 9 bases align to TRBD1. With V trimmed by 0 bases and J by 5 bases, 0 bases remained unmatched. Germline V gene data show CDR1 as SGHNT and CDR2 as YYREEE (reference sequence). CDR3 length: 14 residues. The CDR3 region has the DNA TGTGCCAGCAGCTTGGGGACAGGGGAAAACATTCAGTACTTC. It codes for CASSLGTGENIQYF. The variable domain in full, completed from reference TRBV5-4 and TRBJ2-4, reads ETGVTQSPTHLIKTRGQQVTLRCSSQSGHNTVSWYQQALGQGPQFIFQYYREEENGRGNFPPRFSGLQFPNYSSELNVNALELDDSALYLCASSLGTGENIQYFGAGTRLSVL.

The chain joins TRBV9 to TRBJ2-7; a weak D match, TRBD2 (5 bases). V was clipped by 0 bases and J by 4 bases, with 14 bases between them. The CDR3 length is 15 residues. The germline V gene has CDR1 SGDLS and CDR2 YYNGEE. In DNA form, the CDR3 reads TGTGCCAGCAGCGTAGAGCCTAGCCACTTTTACGAGCAGTACTTC. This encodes CASSVEPSHFYEQYF. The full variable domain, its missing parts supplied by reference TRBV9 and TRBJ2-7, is DSGVTQTPKHLITATGQRVTLRCSPRSGDLSVYWYQQSLDQGLQFLIQYYNGEERAKGNILERFSAQQFPDLHSELNLSSLELGDSALYFCASSVEPSHFYEQYFGPGTRLTVT.

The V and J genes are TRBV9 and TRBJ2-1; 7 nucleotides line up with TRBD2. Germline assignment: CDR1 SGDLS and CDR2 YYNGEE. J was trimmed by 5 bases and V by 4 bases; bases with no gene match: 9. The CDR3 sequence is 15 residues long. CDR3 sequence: CASSRGSGWDNEQFF. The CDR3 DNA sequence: TGTGCCAGCAGCCGCGGGAGTGGGTGGGACAATGAGCAGTTCTTC.

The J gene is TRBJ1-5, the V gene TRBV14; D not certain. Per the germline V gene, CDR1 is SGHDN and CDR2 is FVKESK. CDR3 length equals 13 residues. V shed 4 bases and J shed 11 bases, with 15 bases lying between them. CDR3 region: CASSLTVVSAQHF. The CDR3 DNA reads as TGTGCCAGCAGCCTAACCGTGGTTTCGGCCCAGCATTTT.

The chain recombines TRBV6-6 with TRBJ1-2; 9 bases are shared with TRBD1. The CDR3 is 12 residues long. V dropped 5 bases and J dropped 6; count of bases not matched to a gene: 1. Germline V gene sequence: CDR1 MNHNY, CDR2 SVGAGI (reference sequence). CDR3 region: CASSRTGDGYTF. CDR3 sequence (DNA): TGTGCCAGCAGTAGGACAGGGGATGGCTACACCTTC.

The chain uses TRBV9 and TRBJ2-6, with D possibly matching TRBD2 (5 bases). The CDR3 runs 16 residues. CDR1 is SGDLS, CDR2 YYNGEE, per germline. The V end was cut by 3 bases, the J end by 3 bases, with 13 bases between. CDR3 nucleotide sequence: TGTGCCAGCAGCGACCAGGAGGTCCTTGGGGCCAACGTCCTGACTTTC. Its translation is CASSDQEVLGANVLTF.

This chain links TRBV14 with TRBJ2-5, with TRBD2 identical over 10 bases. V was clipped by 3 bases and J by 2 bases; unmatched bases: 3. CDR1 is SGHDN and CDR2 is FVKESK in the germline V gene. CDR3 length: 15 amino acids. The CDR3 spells CASSQGLAKQETQYF. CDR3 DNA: TGTGCCAGCAGCCAGGGACTAGCGAAGCAAGAGACCCAGTACTTC.

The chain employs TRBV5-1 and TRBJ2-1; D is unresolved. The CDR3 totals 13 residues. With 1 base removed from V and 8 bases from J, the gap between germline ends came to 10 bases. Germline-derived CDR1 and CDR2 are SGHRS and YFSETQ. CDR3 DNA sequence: TGCGCCAGCAGCTTGTCATCGCTCGATGAGCAGTTCTTC. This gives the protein CASSLSSLDEQFF.